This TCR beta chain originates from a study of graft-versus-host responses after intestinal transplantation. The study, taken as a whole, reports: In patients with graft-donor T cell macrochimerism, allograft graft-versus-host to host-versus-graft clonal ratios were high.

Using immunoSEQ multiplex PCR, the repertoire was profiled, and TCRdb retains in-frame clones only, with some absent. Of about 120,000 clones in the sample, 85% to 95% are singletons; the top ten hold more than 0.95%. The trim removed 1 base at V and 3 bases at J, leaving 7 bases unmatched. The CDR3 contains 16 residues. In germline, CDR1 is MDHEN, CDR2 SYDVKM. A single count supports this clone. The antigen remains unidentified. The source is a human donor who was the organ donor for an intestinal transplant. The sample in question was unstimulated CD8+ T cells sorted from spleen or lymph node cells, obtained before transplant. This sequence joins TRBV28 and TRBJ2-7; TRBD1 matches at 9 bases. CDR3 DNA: TGTGCCAGCAGTTTATTATTCGGGACAGGGAACTACGAGCAGTACTTC. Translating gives CASSLLFGTGNYEQYF.